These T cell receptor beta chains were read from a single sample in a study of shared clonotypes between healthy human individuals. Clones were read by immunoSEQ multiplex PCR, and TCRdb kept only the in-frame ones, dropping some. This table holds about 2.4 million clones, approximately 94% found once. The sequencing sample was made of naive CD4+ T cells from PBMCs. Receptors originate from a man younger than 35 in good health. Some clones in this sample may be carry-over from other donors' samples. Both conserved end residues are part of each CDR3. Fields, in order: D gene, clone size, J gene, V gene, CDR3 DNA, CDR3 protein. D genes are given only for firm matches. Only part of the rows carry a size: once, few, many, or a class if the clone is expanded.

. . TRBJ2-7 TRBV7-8 TGTGCCAGCAGCCCAAAAGACGGGTCAACCTACGAGCAGTACTTC CASSPKDGSTYEQYF
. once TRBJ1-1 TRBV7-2 TGTGCCAGCAGCGTGAACGCCCGCTTGCTGGACACTGAAGCTTTCTTT CASSVNARLLDTEAFF
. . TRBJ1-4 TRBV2 TGTGCCAGCAGTCAATTCTCGGGAACTAATGAAAAACTGTTTTTT CASSQFSGTNEKLFF
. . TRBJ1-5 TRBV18 TGTGCCAGCTCACCCGCAGGGAAGGCGGGTAGCAATCAGCCCCAGCATTTT CASSPAGKAGSNQPQHF
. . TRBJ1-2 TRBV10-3 TGTGCCATCAGTGAGTCAGGGTTAGGATATGGCTACACCTTC CAISESGLGYGYTF
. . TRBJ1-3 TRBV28 TGTGCCAGCAGTTTATCAGGGGCTGGAAACACCATATATTTT CASSLSGAGNTIYF
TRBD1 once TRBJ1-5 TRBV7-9 TGTGCCAGCAGCCTGACAGGGGGCGGTCAGCCCCAGCATTTT CASSLTGGGQPQHF
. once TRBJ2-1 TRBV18 TGTGCCAGCTCACCGCAGCATGGCCTCAATGAGCAGTTCTTC CASSPQHGLNEQFF
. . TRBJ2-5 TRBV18 TGTGCCAGCTCACGGCCAGGCCAGCCGTACCAAGAGACCCAGTACTTC CASSRPGQPYQETQYF
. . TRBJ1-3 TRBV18 TGTGCCAGCTCACCAGGAGGAAACACCATATATTTT CASSPGGNTIYF
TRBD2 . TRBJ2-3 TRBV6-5 TGTGCCAGCAGTTTGGGACTAGCGGGAGCAGATACGCAGTATTTT CASSLGLAGADTQYF
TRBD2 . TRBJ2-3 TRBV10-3 TGTGCCATCAGTGAGAGGTCTAGCGGGGTAGGCAGAAGCACAGATACGCAGTATTTT CAISERSSGVGRSTDTQYF
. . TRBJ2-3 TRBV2 TGTGCCAGCAGTGCGGGTGAAACAGGGAGCACAGATACGCAGTATTTT CASSAGETGSTDTQYF
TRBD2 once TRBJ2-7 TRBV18 TGTGCCAGCTCACCGGACTCCCCGGGGGTTTGGACTAGCGGGGCATATTCCTACGAGCAGTACTTC CASSPDSPGVWTSGAYSYEQYF
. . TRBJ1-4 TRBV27 TGTGCCAGCAGTCCGCGAAAGGACGGGGCGACTAATGAAAAACTGTTTTTT CASSPRKDGATNEKLFF
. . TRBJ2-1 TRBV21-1 TGTGCCAGCAGCTCACCCGGGCCCACCTACAATGAGCAGTTCTTC CASSSPGPTYNEQFF
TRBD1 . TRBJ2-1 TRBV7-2 TGTGCCAGCAGCCCCCGCCTGCAGGACAGGGGCTCCTACAATGAGCAGTTCTTC CASSPRLQDRGSYNEQFF
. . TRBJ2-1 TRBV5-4 TGTGCCAGCAGCCCGACCTCTAGCTCCTACAATGAGCAGTTCTTC CASSPTSSSYNEQFF
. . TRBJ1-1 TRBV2 TGTGCCAGCAGTGACATGGGTCGGGGCACTGAAGCTTTCTTT CASSDMGRGTEAFF
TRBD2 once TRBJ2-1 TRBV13 TGTGCCAGCAGCTTAGGCGGGAGGCTCTACAATGAGCAGTTCTTC CASSLGGRLYNEQFF
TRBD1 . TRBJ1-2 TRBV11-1 TGTGCCAGCAGCCACCCACACAGGGGGGCCTATGGCTACACCTTC CASSHPHRGAYGYTF
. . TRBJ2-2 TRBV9 TGTGCCAGCAGCGTAAGCGGTACGAACACCGGGGAGCTGTTTTTT CASSVSGTNTGELFF
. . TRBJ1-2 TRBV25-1 TGTGCCAGCAGTGAATCCCCCAGCAGGGGAGGCTACACCTTC CASSESPSRGGYTF
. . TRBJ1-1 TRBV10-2 TGCGCCAGCATTACGCCGGGACGCCAAAGCGGGAACACTGAAGCTTTCTTT CASITPGRQSGNTEAFF
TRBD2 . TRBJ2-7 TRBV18 TGTGCCAGCTCACCACCGTCGCTAGCGGGCTACGAGCAGTACTTC CASSPPSLAGYEQYF
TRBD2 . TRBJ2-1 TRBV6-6 TGTGCCAGCAGCCCTCATAGCGGGAGGGGTAGAGATGAGCAGTTCTTC CASSPHSGRGRDEQFF
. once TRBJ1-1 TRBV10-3 TGTGCCATCAGTGAGGCCACTGAAGCTTTCTTT CAISEATEAFF
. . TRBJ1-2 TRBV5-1 TGCGCCAGCAGCTTGGGGGACGGCGCCATTCGGGGCTACACCTTC CASSLGDGAIRGYTF
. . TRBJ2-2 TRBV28 TGTGCCAGCCGAAGACCACACCTTAGGGCCGGGGAGCTGTTTTTT CASRRPHLRAGELFF
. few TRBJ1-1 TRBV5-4 TGTGCCAGCAGCTTGGCGGGCCCCTTCACCACTGAAGCTTTCTTT CASSLAGPFTTEAFF
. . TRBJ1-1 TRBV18 TGTGCCAGCTCGCGGGGACGGGCGAACACTGAAGCTTTCTTT CASSRGRANTEAFF
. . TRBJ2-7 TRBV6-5 TGTGCCAGCAGTTGGCAACAAGGACAATCCTACGAGCAGTACTTC CASSWQQGQSYEQYF
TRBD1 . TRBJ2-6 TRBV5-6 TGTGCCAGCAGCTCTACCGGGACAGGGTCGGCTGGGGCCAACGTCCTGACTTTC CASSSTGTGSAGANVLTF
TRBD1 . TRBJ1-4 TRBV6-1 TGTGCCAGCAGTGGGACAGGGGGCGCAGGGGAAAAACTGTTTTTT CASSGTGGAGEKLFF
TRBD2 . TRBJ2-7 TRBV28 TGTGCCAGCAGTTTAATGGGGACTAGCGGGCTCTACGAGCAGTACTTC CASSLMGTSGLYEQYF
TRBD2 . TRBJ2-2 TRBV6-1 TGTGCCAGCAATTCGCTTGACGGGAGGGCCGGGGAGCTGTTTTTT CASNSLDGRAGELFF